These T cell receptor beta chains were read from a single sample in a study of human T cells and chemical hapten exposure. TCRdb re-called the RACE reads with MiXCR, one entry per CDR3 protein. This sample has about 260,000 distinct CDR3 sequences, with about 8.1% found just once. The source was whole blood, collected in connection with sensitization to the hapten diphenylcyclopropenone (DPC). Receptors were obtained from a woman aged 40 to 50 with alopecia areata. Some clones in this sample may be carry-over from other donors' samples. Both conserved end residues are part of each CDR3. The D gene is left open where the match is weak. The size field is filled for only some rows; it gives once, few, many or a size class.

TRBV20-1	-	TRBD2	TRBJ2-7	CSARVGTSEPYEQYF	TGCAGTGCTAGAGTCGGGACTAGCGAGCCCTACGAGCAGTACTTC
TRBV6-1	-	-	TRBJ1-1	CASSESAATKAFF	TGTGCCAGCAGTGAATCGGCGGCTACAAAAGCTTTCTTT
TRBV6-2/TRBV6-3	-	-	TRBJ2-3	CASRPHRPDTDTQYF	TGTGCCAGCAGACCCCACAGACCCGACACAGATACGCAGTATTTT
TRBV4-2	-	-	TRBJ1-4	CASSQGAGPNEKLFF	TGTGCCAGCAGCCAAGGAGCAGGGCCCAATGAAAAACTGTTTTTT
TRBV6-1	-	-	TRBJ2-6	CASSEGFSGANVLTF	TGTGCCAGCAGCGAGGGCTTTTCTGGGGCCAACGTCCTGACTTTC
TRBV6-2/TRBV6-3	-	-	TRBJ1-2	CASNGYMDYGYTF	TGTGCCAGCAACGGGTATATGGACTATGGCTACACCTTC
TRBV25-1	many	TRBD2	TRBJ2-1	CASSLAGNYNEQFF	TGTGCCAGCAGCCTAGCGGGCAACTACAATGAGCAGTTCTTC
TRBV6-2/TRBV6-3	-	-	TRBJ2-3	CASSYVSATDTQYF	TGTGCCAGCAGTTATGTATCGGCCACAGATACGCAGTATTTT
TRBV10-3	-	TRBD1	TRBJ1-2	CASRGGADYGYTF	TGTGCCTCCAGGGGGGGCGCGGATTATGGCTACACCTTC
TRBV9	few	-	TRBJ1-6	CASSPQQGSNSPLHF	TGTGCCAGCAGCCCACAACAGGGTAGCAATTCACCCCTCCACTTT
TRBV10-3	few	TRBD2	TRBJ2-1	CAINPSGGYNEQFF	TGTGCCATCAACCCTAGCGGGGGGTACAATGAGCAGTTCTTC
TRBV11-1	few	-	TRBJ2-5	CASTTSDRETQYF	TGTGCCAGCACCACTTCCGATCGGGAGACCCAGTACTTC
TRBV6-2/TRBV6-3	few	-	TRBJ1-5	CASRPGTFNQPQHF	TGTGCCAGCAGGCCCGGGACCTTCAATCAGCCCCAGCATTTT
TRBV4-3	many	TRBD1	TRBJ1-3	CASSQEQGSGNTIYF	TGCGCCAGCAGCCAAGAACAGGGGTCGGGAAACACCATATATTTT
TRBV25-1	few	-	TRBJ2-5	CASSEQGRGETQYF	TGTGCCAGCAGTGAACAGGGGCGCGGGGAGACCCAGTACTTC
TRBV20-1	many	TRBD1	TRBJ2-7	CSAGGQDLYEQYF	TGCAGTGCTGGAGGACAGGATCTTTACGAGCAGTACTTC
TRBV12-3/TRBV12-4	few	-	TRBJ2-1	CASGQRVSSYNEQFF	TGTGCCAGCGGGCAGCGGGTTAGCTCCTACAATGAGCAGTTCTTC
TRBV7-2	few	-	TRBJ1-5	CASSLVGGTPSNQPQHF	TGTGCCAGCAGCTTAGTTGGGGGGACCCCAAGCAATCAGCCCCAGCATTTT
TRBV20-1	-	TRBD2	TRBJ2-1	CSAPRTSVYNEQFF	TGCAGTGCCCCTAGGACTAGCGTCTACAATGAGCAGTTCTTC
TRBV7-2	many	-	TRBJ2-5	CASTRREKETQYF	TGTGCCAGCACTCGGCGGGAAAAAGAGACCCAGTACTTC
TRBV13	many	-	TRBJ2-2	CASSYFEPGELFF	TGTGCCAGCAGCTACTTTGAGCCCGGGGAGCTGTTTTTT
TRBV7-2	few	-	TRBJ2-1	CASSYTLAASYNEQFF	TGTGCCAGCAGCTATACCTTAGCGGCATCCTACAATGAGCAGTTCTTC
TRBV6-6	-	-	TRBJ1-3	CASSYSPLISGNTIYF	TGTGCCAGCAGTTACTCGCCATTAATCTCTGGAAACACCATATATTTT
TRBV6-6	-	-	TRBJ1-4	CASSYSSSEKLFF	TGTGCCAGCAGTTACTCGTCGAGCGAAAAACTGTTTTTT
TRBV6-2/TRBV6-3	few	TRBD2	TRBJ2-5	CASRVRLAHVQETQYF	TGTGCCAGCAGGGTTCGACTAGCGCACGTTCAAGAGACCCAGTACTTC
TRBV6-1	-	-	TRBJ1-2	CASSEARKYSLYGYTF	TGTGCCAGCAGTGAAGCCAGGAAGTACAGCCTCTATGGCTACACCTTC
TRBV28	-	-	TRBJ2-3	CASSLSEYTQYF	TGTGCCAGCAGTTTATCCGAATATACGCAGTATTTT
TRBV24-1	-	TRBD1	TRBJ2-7	CATSDSAGGPYEQYF	TGTGCCACCAGTGATTCGGCAGGGGGCCCCTACGAGCAGTACTTC
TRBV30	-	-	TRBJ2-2	CAWSRPSRRSPGELFF	TGTGCCTGGAGCCGTCCTAGCAGGAGAAGCCCCGGGGAGCTGTTTTTT
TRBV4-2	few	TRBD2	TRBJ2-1	CASSQDPTSGAEQFF	TGTGCCAGCAGCCAAGATCCCACTAGCGGGGCTGAGCAGTTCTTC
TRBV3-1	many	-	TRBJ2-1	CASSQQFLNEQFF	TGTGCCAGCAGCCAACAGTTCTTGAATGAGCAGTTCTTC
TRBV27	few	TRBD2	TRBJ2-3	CASRDSGSGIDTQYF	TGTGCCAGCCGTGATAGCGGGAGCGGAATAGATACGCAGTATTTT
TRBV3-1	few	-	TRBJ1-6	CASSQDRAGIRSSPLHF	TGTGCCAGCAGCCAAGATAGGGCAGGGATTCGGAGTTCACCCCTCCACTTT
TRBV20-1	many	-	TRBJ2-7	CSASRTNSYEQYF	TGCAGTGCTAGCCGGACAAACAGCTACGAGCAGTACTTC
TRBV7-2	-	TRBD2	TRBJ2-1	CASSLGTSGTYNEQFF	TGTGCCAGCAGCTTGGGGACTAGCGGTACCTACAATGAGCAGTTCTTC
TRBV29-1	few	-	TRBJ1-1	CRGQDLNTEAFF	TGCAGGGGACAAGACCTGAACACTGAAGCTTTCTTT
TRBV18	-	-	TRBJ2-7	CASSRQAESEQYF	TGTGCCAGCTCACGACAGGCGGAGAGCGAGCAGTACTTC
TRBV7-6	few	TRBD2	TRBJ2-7	CASSLDFSGTVVYEQYF	TGTGCCAGCAGCTTAGACTTTAGCGGGACGGTCGTGTACGAGCAGTACTTC
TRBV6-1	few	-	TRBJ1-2	CASSLNRSGYYGYTF	TGTGCCAGCAGCCTGAATCGATCAGGGTACTATGGCTACACCTTC
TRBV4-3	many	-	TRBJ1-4	CASSPRWDPLEKKLFF	TGCGCCAGCAGCCCCCGCTGGGACCCGCTTGAGAAAAAACTGTTTTTT
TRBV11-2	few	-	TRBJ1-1	CASSSIMINTEAFF	TGTGCCAGCAGCTCGATAATGATTAACACTGAAGCTTTCTTT
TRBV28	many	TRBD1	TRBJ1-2	CASRPGGNYGYTF	TGTGCCAGCAGACCAGGGGGGAACTATGGCTACACCTTC
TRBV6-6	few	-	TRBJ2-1	CASSYSRVNEQFF	TGTGCCAGCAGTTACTCCCGGGTCAATGAGCAGTTCTTC